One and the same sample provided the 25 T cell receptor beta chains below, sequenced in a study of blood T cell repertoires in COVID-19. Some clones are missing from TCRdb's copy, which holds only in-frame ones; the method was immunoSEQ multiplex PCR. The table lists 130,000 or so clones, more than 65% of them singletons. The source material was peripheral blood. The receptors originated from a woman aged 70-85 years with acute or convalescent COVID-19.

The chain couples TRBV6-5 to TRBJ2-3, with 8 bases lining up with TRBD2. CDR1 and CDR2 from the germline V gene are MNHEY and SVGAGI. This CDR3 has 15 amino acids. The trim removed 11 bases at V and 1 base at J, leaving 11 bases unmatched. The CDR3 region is CAVQPAGGGTDTQYF. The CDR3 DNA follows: TGTGCCGTCCAACCGGCGGGGGGAGGCACAGATACGCAGTATTTT.

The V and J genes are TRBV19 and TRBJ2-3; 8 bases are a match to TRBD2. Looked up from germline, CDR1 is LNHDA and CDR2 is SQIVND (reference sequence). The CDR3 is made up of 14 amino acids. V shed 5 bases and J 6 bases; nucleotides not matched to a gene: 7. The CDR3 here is CASSPRTSSDTQYF. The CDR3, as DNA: TGTGCCAGTAGTCCCCGGACTAGCTCGGATACGCAGTATTTT.

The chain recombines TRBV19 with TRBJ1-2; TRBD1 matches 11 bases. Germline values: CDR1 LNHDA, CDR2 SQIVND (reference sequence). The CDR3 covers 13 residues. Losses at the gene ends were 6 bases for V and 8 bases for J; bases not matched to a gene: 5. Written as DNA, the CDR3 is TGTGCCAGTAGAAGGACAGGGGGCTGGGGCTACACCTTC. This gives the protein CASRRTGGWGYTF.

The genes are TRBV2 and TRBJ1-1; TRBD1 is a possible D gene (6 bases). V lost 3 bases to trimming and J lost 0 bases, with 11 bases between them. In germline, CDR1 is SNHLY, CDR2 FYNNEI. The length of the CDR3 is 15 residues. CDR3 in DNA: TGTGCCAGCAGTGACAGGGGTAGGATGAACACTGAAGCTTTCTTT. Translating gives CASSDRGRMNTEAFF. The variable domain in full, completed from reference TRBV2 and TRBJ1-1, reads EPEVTQTPSHQVTQMGQEVILRCVPISNHLYFYWYRQILGQKVEFLVSFYNNEISEKSEIFDDQFSVERPDGSNFTLKIRSTKLEDSAMYFCASSDRGRMNTEAFFGQGTRLTVV.

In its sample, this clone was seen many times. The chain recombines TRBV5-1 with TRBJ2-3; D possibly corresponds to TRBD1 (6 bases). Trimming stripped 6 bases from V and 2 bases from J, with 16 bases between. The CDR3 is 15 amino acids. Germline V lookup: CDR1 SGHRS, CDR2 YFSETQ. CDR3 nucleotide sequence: TGCGCCAGCACCCCTCGGACAGACAACACAGATACGCAGTATTTT. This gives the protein CASTPRTDNTDTQYF.

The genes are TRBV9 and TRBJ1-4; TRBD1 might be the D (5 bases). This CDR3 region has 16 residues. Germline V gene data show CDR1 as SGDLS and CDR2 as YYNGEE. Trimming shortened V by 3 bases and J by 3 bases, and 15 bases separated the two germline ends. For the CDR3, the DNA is TGTGCCAGCAGCGCAAGTCAGGGATTCTCTAATGAAAAACTGTTTTTT. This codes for CASSASQGFSNEKLFF.

CDR3: CATSRDRGTGVVGYTF. The CDR3 DNA sequence: TGTGCCACCAGCAGAGACCGGGGGACAGGGGTTGTTGGCTACACCTTC. J is TRBJ1-2 and V is TRBV15; TRBD1 agrees at 10 bases. Germline assignment: CDR1 LNHNV and CDR2 YYDKDF (reference sequence). This CDR3 region has 16 residues. V was pared by 0 bases and J by 7 bases, with 8 bases of the junction left unmatched.

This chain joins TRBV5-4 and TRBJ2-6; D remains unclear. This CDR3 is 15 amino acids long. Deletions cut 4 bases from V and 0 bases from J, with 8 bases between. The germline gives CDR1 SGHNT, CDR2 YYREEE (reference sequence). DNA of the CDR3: TGTGCCAGCAGCGCGGAATTCTCTGGGGCCAACGTCCTGACTTTC. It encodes CASSAEFSGANVLTF.

CDR3 sequence: CASSVGGVDTEAFF. The CDR3 region has the DNA TGTGCCAGCAGCGTAGGGGGGGTGGACACTGAAGCTTTCTTT. This chain uses TRBV9 with TRBJ1-1; a weak D match, TRBD1 (5 bases). The V end was cut by 0 bases, the J end by 3 bases, with 9 bases between. This CDR3 spans 14 amino acids. The germline V gene encodes CDR1 SGDLS and CDR2 YYNGEE.

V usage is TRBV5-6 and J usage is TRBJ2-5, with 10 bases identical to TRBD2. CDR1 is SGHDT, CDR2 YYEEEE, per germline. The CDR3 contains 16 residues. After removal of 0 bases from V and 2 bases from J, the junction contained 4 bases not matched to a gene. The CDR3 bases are TGTGCCAGCAGCTTGGGAAGCGGGAGGGGGCAAGAGACCCAGTACTTC. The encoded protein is CASSLGSGRGQETQYF. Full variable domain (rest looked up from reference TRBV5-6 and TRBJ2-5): DAGVTQSPTHLIKTRGQQVTLRCSPKSGHDTVSWYQQALGQGPQFIFQYYEEEERQRGNFPDRFSGHQFPNYSSELNVNALLLGDSALYLCASSLGSGRGQETQYFGPGTRLLVL.

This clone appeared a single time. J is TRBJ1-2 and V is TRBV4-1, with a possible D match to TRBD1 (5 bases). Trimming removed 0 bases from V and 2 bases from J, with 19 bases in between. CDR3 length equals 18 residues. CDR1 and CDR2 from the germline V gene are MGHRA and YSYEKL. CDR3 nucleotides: TGCGCCAGCAGCCAAGAATTAGGGGAACTCTATGCGAACTATGGCTACACCTTC. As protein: CASSQELGELYANYGYTF.

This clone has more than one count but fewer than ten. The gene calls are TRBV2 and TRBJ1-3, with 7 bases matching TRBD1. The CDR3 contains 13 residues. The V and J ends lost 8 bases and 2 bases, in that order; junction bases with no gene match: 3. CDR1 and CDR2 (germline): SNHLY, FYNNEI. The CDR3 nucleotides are TGTGCCAGCCGACAGGGTCCTGGAAACACCATATATTTT. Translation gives CASRQGPGNTIYF. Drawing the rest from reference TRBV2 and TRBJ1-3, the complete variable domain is EPEVTQTPSHQVTQMGQEVILRCVPISNHLYFYWYRQILGQKVEFLVSFYNNEISEKSEIFDDQFSVERPDGSNFTLKIRSTKLEDSAMYFCASRQGPGNTIYFGEGSWLTVV.

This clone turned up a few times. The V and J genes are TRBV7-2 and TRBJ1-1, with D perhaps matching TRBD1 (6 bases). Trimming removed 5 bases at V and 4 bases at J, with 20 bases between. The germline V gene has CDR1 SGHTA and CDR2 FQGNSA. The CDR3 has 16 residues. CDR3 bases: TGTGCCAGCAGCCCAGCGGGGGGGGCGCTTGGCACTGAAGCTTTCTTT. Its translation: CASSPAGGALGTEAFF.

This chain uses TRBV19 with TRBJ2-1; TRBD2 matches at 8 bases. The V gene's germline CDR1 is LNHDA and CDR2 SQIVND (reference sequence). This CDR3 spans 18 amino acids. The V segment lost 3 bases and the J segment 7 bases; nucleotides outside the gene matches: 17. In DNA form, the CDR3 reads TGTGCCAGTAGTATCGGCTGGCGGGGGGTTCCCGAGGAAAATGAGCAGTTCTTC. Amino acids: CASSIGWRGVPEENEQFF.

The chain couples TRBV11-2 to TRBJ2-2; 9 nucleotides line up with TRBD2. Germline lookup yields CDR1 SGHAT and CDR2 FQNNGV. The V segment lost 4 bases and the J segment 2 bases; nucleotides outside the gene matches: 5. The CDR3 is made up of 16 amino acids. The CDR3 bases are TGTGCCAGCAGCTCCTCTAGCGGGGTAAACACCGGGGAGCTGTTTTTT. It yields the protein CASSSSSGVNTGELFF.

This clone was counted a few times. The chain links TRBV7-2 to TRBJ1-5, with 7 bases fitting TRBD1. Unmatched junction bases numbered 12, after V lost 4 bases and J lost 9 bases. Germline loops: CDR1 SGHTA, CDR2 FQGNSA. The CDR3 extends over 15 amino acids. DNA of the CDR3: TGTGCCAGCAGCTCCTGGACAGGAGGTGGTGGGCCCCAGCATTTT. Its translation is CASSSWTGGGGPQHF.

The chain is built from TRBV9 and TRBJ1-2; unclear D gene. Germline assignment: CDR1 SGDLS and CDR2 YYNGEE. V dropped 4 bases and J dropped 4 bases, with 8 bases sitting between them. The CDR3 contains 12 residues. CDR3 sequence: CASSSGPYGYTF. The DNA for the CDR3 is TGTGCCAGCAGCTCCGGTCCCTATGGCTACACCTTC.

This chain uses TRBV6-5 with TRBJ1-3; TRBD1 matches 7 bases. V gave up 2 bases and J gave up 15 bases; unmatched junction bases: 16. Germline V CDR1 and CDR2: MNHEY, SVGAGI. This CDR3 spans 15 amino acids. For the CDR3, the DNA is TGTGCCAGCAGTTACGAACCAGGGGGAGCGAGTCCCGCATATTTT. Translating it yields CASSYEPGGASPAYF.

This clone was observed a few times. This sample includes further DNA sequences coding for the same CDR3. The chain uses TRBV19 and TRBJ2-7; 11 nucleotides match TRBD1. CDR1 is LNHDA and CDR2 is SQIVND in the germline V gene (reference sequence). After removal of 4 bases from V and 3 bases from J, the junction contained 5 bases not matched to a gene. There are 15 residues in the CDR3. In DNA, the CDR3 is TGTGCCAGTAGTACCTCCGGGACAGGGGGCTACGAGCAGTACTTC. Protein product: CASSTSGTGGYEQYF.

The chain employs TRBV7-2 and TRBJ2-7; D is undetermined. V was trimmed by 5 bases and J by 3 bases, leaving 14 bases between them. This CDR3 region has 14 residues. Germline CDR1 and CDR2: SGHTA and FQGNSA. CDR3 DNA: TGTGCCAGCAGCCTACAAAGTGAGGTCTACGAGCAGTACTTC. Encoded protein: CASSLQSEVYEQYF.

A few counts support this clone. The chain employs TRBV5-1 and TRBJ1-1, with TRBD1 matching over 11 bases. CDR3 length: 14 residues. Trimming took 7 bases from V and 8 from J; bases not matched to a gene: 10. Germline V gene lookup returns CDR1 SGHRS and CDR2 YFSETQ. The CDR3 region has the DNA TGCGCCAGCGCCGGGACAGGGGGACTAGGGGAAGCTTTCTTT. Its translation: CASAGTGGLGEAFF.

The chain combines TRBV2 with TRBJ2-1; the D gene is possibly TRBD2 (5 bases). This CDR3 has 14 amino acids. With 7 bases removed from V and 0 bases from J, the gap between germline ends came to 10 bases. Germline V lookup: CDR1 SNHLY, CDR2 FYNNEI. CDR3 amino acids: CASKSGGSYNEQFF. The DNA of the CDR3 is TGTGCCAGCAAAAGCGGAGGCTCCTACAATGAGCAGTTCTTC.

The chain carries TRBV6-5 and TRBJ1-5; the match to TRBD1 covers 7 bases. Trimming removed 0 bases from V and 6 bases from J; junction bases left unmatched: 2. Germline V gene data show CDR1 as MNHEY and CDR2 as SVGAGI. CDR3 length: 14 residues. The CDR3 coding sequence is TGTGCCAGCAGTTACTCTAGGGGGCGTCAGCCCCAGCATTTT. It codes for CASSYSRGRQPQHF.

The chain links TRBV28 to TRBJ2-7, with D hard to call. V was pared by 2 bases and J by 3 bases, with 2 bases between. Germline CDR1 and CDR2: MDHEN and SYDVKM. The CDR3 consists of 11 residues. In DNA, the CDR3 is TGTGCCAGCAGTTTACTCTACGAGCAGTACTTC. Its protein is CASSLLYEQYF.

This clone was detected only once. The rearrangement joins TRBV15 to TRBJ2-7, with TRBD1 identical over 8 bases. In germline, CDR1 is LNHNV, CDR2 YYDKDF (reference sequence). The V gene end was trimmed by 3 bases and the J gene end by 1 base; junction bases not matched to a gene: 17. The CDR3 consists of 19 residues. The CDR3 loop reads CATSSLLAEGQGASYEQYF. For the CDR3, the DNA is TGTGCCACCAGCAGCCTGCTGGCGGAGGGCCAGGGGGCTTCCTACGAGCAGTACTTC.